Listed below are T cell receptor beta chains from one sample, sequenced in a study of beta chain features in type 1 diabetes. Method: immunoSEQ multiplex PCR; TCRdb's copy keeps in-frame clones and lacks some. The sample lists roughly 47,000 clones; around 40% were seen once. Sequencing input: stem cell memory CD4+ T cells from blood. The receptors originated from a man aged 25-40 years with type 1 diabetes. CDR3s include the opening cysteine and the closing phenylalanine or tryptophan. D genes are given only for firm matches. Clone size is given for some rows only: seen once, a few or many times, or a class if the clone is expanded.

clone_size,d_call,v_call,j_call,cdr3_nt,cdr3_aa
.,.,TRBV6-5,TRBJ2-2,TGTGCCAGCAGCCCCAGCGCCATCACCGGGGAGCTGTTTTTT,CASSPSAITGELFF
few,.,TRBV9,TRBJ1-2,TGTGCCAGCAGCGTAGAGGCCGCGGACTATGGCTACACCTTC,CASSVEAADYGYTF
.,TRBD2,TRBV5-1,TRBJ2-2,TGCGCCAGCAGCTTGGTAGCGACTAGCGGGACCGGGGAGCTGTTTTTT,CASSLVATSGTGELFF
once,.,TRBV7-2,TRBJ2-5,TGTGCCAGCAGCTTAGGGACGGGCGGGCGGGAGACCCAGTACTTC,CASSLGTGGRETQYF
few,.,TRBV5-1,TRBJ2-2,TGCGCCAGCAGCTTGGATAGACTAGCGAACACCGGGGAGCTGTTTTTT,CASSLDRLANTGELFF
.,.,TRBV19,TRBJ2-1,TGTGCCAGTAGTATTGCGACAGGCCTTTTTACCTACAATGAGCAGTTCTTC,CASSIATGLFTYNEQFF
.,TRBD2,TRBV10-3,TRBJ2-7,TGTGCCATCAGTGCTGCGACTAGCGGGTCCTACGAGCAGTACTTC,CAISAATSGSYEQYF
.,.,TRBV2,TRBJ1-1,TGTGCCAGCAGACAGGATTTGAACACTGAAGCTTTCTTT,CASRQDLNTEAFF
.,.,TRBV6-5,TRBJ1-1,TGTGCCAGCAGTTACTGGTCTGACGGAGCCACTGAAGCTTTCTTT,CASSYWSDGATEAFF
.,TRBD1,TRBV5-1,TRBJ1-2,TGCGCCAGCCAGGGGGGACAGGAGAACTATGGCTACACCTTC,CASQGGQENYGYTF
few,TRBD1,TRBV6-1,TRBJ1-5,TGTGCCAGCAGTGCTGGGACAGGGTACGGTCAGCCCCAGCATTTT,CASSAGTGYGQPQHF
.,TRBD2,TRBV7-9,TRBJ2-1,TGTGCCAGCAGCCCGGGCCTAGCGGGAGTGGATGAGCAGTTCTTC,CASSPGLAGVDEQFF
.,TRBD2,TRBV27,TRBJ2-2,TGTGCCAGCAGTTTATGGGCTAGCGGCACCGGGGAGCTGTTTTTT,CASSLWASGTGELFF
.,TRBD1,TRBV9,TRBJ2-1,TGTGCCAGCAGCGTAGGAAACAGGGGAAATGAGCAGTTCTTC,CASSVGNRGNEQFF
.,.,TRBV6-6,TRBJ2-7,TGTGCCAGCAGTTACGGGCACGGAATTACCTACGAGCAGTACTTC,CASSYGHGITYEQYF
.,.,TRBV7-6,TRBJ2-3,TGTGCCAGCAGCCCTGGAGCGGCCCCCTTGACTTACACAGATACGCAGTATTTT,CASSPGAAPLTYTDTQYF
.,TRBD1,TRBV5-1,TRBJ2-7,TGCGCCAGCAGCCCGGGACAGCCAGCCTACGAGCAGTACTTC,CASSPGQPAYEQYF
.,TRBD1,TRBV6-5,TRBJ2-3,TGTGCCAGCAGTTCGGGACAGGGCATTAGCACAGATACGCAGTATTTT,CASSSGQGISTDTQYF
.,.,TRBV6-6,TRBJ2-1,TGTGCCAGCAGTTACCTCGGGACTGCCTACAATGAGCAGTTCTTC,CASSYLGTAYNEQFF
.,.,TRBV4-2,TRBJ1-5,TGTGCCAGCAGCCAAGAAGGGGTTAGCAATCAGCCCCAGCATTTT,CASSQEGVSNQPQHF
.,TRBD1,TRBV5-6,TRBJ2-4,TGTGCCAGCAGCACGACAGGGGATGGAAACATTCAGTACTTC,CASSTTGDGNIQYF
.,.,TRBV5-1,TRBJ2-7,TGCGCCAGCAGTGAGAGGACAGTATCCTACGAGCAGTACTTC,CASSERTVSYEQYF
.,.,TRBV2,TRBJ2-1,TGTGCCAGCAGTCCCGGGACAAATAGACTTTACAATGAGCAGTTCTTC,CASSPGTNRLYNEQFF
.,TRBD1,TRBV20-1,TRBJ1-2,TGCAGTGCTCGGACAGGAGGGGGCTACACCTTC,CSARTGGGYTF
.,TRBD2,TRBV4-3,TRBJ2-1,TGCGCCAGCAGCCAAGATCTGACTAGCAGTGAGCAGTTCTTC,CASSQDLTSSEQFF
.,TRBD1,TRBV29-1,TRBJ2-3,TGCAGCGTGCGGACAGGGACGACAGATACGCAGTATTTT,CSVRTGTTDTQYF
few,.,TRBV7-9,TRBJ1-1,TGTGCCAGCAGCCCCCGGGGTTTCACTGAAGCTTTCTTT,CASSPRGFTEAFF